What follows describes a single TCR beta chain. This sample was taken from a study of Ad26.COV2.S vaccination and SARS-CoV-2 variants. Treatment indicated: some 20 received Ad26.COV2.S at low or high dose, single or two shots; about five received placebo; per-sample allocation not given. Day 63 after the first injection of vaccine or placebo was the sampling time. Donation came from an adult in Boston who was aged 18-55 years. Some clones are missing from TCRdb's copy, which holds only in-frame ones; the method was immunoSEQ multiplex PCR. The table has some 520,000 clones, about 83% seen once; the top ten hold about 13%. The CDR3 spans 15 residues. CDR1 SNHLY and CDR2 FYNNEI come from the germline V gene. Trimming took 5 bases from V and 3 from J; bases not matched to a gene: 9.

The receptor's source is a person between 18 and 60 years old who received the Ad26.COV2.S COVID-19 vaccine or a placebo. V and J are TRBV2 and TRBJ2-5; 7 nucleotides agree with TRBD2. Sequenced here: peripheral blood, sampled in a trial of Ad26.COV2.S vaccine versus placebo. CDR3 DNA: TGTGCCAGCAGTCGGGGAGGGCCCACCAAAGAGACCCAGTACTTC. This codes for CASSRGGPTKETQYF.